This entry lists 8 T cell receptor beta chains sequenced from one sample in a study of T-cell reconstitution after alpha-beta-depleted transplantation in children (dated by TCRdb to about 2016). Receptor libraries were prepared by PCR. Reads for this sample came from an Illumina HiSeq 2500. To normalize quantification of the TCRbeta repertoire, the TCR libraries were built with molecular barcoding that relied on unique molecular identifiers. The public reads were quality trimmed at Q25 with fastp and then assembled into clones with MiXCR by TCRdb, keeping productive beta chains. Each CDR3 protein appears once, grouped with its most common genes and DNA. The sample table lists hundreds of thousands of distinct CDR3 sequences, roughly a quarter of them with a count of one. The ten largest account for about 5% of the sample. The sample's treatment or condition, from its label and the paper: allogeneic hematopoietic cell transplantation with graft depleted of TCRalphabeta T cells and CD19 B cells.

The material sequenced was PBMCs, mostly from graft donor cells, taken 360 days after TCRalphabeta/CD19-depleted stem cell transplant. These TCRs come from a female patient aged 2-15 years who had a stem cell transplant for congenital amegakaryocytic thrombocytopenia, so the T cells may come from the graft donor.

The rearrangement joins TRBV30 to TRBJ1-1; D not certain. The germline CDR1 and CDR2 sequences are GTSNPN and SVGIG (reference sequence). The CDR3 is 12 residues long. V lost 0 bases and J 6 bases, leaving 8 bases between the germline ends. In DNA form, the CDR3 reads TGTGCCTGGAGTGTTTTTCCGGCTGAAGCTTTCTTT. It translates to CAWSVFPAEAFF.

This clonotype was seen at least ten times. The chain recombines TRBV5-1 with TRBJ2-1, with TRBD2 as a possible D gene (7 bases). The CDR3 loop spans 14 amino acids. Between the trimmed V and J ends, which lost 3 bases and 4 bases, there was a span of 11 bases. Looked up from germline, CDR1 is SGHRS and CDR2 is YFSETQ. The chain's CDR3 is CASSSGGPYNEQFF. CDR3 coding DNA: TGCGCCAGCAGCTCCGGGGGGCCATACAATGAGCAGTTCTTC.

The genes are TRBV7-9 and TRBJ2-2; D is uncertain. Deletions cut 11 bases from V and 4 bases from J, with 5 bases between. This CDR3 comprises 10 residues. CDR1 is SEHNR and CDR2 is FQNEAQ in the germline V gene (reference sequence). CDR3 nucleotide sequence: TGTGCCTTGGGCACCGGGGAGCTGTTTTTT. Its translation: CALGTGELFF.

The chain couples TRBV29-1 to TRBJ1-1, with TRBD1 identical over 10 bases. Germline V gene data show CDR1 as SQVTM and CDR2 as ANQGSEA. Losses at the gene ends were 3 bases for V and 2 bases for J; bases not matched to a gene: 9. The CDR3 loop spans 16 amino acids. CDR3 bases: TGCAGCGTTGACGCGGACAGGGGGGTTGGAAACACTGAAGCTTTCTTT. Amino acids: CSVDADRGVGNTEAFF.

This clonotype was found a few times. J is TRBJ2-3 and V is TRBV28; 8 nucleotides agree with TRBD2. This CDR3 comprises 13 residues. With V trimmed by 5 bases and J by 6 bases, 4 bases remained unmatched. The germline CDR1 and CDR2 sequences are MDHEN and SYDVKM. The CDR3 DNA reads TGTGCCAGCAGTCGGACTAGCAGGGATACGCAGTATTTT. Encoded protein: CASSRTSRDTQYF.

The V call is TRBV4-1, the J call TRBJ2-3; the match to TRBD2 covers 8 bases. The germline V gene has CDR1 MGHRA and CDR2 YSYEKL. This CDR3 contains 18 residues. V shed 0 bases and J 0 bases; nucleotides not matched to a gene: 8. The CDR3 DNA sequence: TGCGCCAGCAGCCAAGAGGCGGGGGGCGGTACTAGCACAGATACGCAGTATTTT. It translates to CASSQEAGGGTSTDTQYF.

In this sample, this clonotype turned up many times. The V and J genes are TRBV28 and TRBJ1-5; weak D call: TRBD1 (6 bases). Trimming took off 3 bases at V and 0 bases at J, with 15 bases between the two ends. CDR1 and CDR2 (germline): MDHEN, SYDVKM. The CDR3 consists of 17 residues. The CDR3 protein is CASSFLWGLGSNQPQHF. The DNA for the CDR3 is TGTGCCAGCAGTTTTTTATGGGGGCTAGGTAGCAATCAGCCCCAGCATTTT.

This clonotype was counted between two and nine times. The CDR3 DNA reads TGTGCCACCAGTGAACCGACCGGGGAGCTGTTTTTT. Translating it yields CATSEPTGELFF. This chain links TRBV24-1 with TRBJ2-2; no clear D gene. Germline CDR1 and CDR2: KGHDR and SFDVKD. V lost 4 bases and J 5 bases, leaving 4 bases between the germline ends. This CDR3 has 12 residues.